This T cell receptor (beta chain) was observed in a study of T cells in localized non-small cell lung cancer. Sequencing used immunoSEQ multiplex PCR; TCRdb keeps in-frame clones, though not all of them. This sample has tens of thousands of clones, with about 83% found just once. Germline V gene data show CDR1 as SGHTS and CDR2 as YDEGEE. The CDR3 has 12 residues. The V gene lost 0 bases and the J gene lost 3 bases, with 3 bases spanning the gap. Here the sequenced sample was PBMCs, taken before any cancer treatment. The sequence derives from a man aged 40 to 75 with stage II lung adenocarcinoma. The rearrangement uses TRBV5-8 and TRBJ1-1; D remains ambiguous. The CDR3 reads CASSLVHTEAFF. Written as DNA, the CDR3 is TGTGCCAGCAGCTTGGTACACACTGAAGCTTTCTTT.